A single sample is the source of the 6 T cell receptor beta chains below, sequenced in a study of OX40 agonist ivuxolimab in advanced cancers. TCRdb's copy holds only in-frame clones and misses some; the assay was immunoSEQ multiplex PCR. The table includes over 80,000 clones, more than 75% detected once. Sequences were derived from CD4+ or CD8+ T cells sorted from blood, sampled in a trial of the OX40 agonist ivuxolimab. The receptor source for this set is an adult with an advanced solid tumor such as melanoma, head and neck, liver or kidney cancer.

The CDR3 nucleotides read TGTGCCAGCAGCCGAGGACTAGCGGGATACCCTAGCACAGATACGCAGTATTTT. This encodes CASSRGLAGYPSTDTQYF. This rearrangement joins TRBV7-3 to TRBJ2-3; TRBD2 agrees at 12 bases. Germline V CDR1 and CDR2: SGHTA, FQGTGA. This CDR3 comprises 18 residues. The V and J ends lost 5 bases and 0 bases, in that order; junction bases with no gene match: 9.

The chain carries TRBV15 and TRBJ1-2; a possible D gene is TRBD1 (6 bases). CDR1 is LNHNV and CDR2 is YYDKDF in the germline V gene (reference sequence). Trimming stripped 2 bases from V and 13 bases from J, with 23 bases between. The CDR3 is 15 amino acids. CDR3 sequence reads: CATSRPFGRGQESTF. The DNA of the CDR3 is TGTGCCACCAGCAGACCTTTTGGCAGGGGCCAGGAATCCACCTTC.

This rearrangement joins TRBV6-1 to TRBJ2-3; D is undetermined. Deletions cut 4 bases from V and 2 bases from J, with 10 bases between. The CDR3 consists of 14 residues. Germline V gives CDR1 MNHNS, CDR2 SASEGT. This chain's CDR3 is CASSGWATTDTQYF. The CDR3 DNA sequence: TGTGCCAGCAGTGGTTGGGCTACCACAGATACGCAGTATTTT.

This clone is a singleton in its sample. The chain recombines TRBV5-1 with TRBJ2-5, with D perhaps matching TRBD2 (6 bases). This CDR3 spans 15 amino acids. Looked up from germline, CDR1 is SGHRS and CDR2 is YFSETQ. V shed 5 bases and J shed 0 bases, with 14 bases lying between them. This CDR3 reads CASRNSGEYQETQYF. The CDR3 region has the DNA TGCGCCAGCAGGAATAGCGGAGAGTACCAAGAGACCCAGTACTTC.

This clone was seen a few times. This chain links TRBV4-3 with TRBJ2-1, with D hard to call. V was shortened by 0 bases and J by 1 base, with 7 bases between the two germline ends. The CDR3 totals 15 residues. Germline lookup yields CDR1 LGHNA and CDR2 YSLEER. The CDR3 DNA is TGCGCCAGCAGCCAAGACCCCAGTTCCTACAATGAGCAGTTCTTC. As protein: CASSQDPSSYNEQFF.

This clone was observed a single time. This chain joins TRBV15 and TRBJ1-5, with 10 bases aligning to TRBD1. CDR3 length: 20 amino acids. Germline V gene sequence: CDR1 LNHNV, CDR2 YYDKDF (reference sequence). V shed 3 bases and J 5 bases; nucleotides not matched to a gene: 19. CDR3 bases: TGTGCCACCAGCAGTTGGTCCGCGGGACAGGGGAAATTGGGGGATCAGCCCCAGCATTTT. Translation: CATSSWSAGQGKLGDQPQHF.